This note documents a single TCR beta chain sequence. The antigen is unknown. This PCR relied on a set of 60 Vbeta primers and 13 Jbeta primers. Sequenced by immunoSEQ multiplex PCR; TCRdb stores in-frame clones only, minus some. The sample has tens of thousands of clones, approximately 71% seen once; the top ten hold approximately 2.3%. The sample originates from a study of cytomegalovirus exposure and HLA in healthy donors. V dropped 6 bases and J dropped 5; count of bases not matched to a gene: 5. CDR1 is MDHEN, CDR2 SYDVKM, per germline. The CDR3 runs to 13 residues. Overall study results and limits: At a 0.05 false discovery rate, a later analysis found 16,951 TCR beta sequences to be associated with HLA alleles. Usually a TCR sequence was rare, but some public TCRs were found in many donors. In vitro, three CMV-associated chains proved specific for CMV antigens.

The genes are TRBV28 and TRBJ1-1, with TRBD1 matching 8 bases. Specimen: PBMCs. This clonotype was obtained from a middle-aged man in good health and CMV-seronegative. The CDR3 DNA reads TGTGCCAGCAGGGGACAGGTAGGAACTGAAGCTTTCTTT. It encodes CASRGQVGTEAFF. The full variable domain, its missing parts supplied by reference TRBV28 and TRBJ1-1, is DVKVTQSSRYLVKRTGEKVFLECVQDMDHENMFWYRQDPGLGLRLIYFSYDVKMKEKGDIPEGYSVSREKKERFSLILESASTNQTSMYLCASRGQVGTEAFFGQGTRLTVV.